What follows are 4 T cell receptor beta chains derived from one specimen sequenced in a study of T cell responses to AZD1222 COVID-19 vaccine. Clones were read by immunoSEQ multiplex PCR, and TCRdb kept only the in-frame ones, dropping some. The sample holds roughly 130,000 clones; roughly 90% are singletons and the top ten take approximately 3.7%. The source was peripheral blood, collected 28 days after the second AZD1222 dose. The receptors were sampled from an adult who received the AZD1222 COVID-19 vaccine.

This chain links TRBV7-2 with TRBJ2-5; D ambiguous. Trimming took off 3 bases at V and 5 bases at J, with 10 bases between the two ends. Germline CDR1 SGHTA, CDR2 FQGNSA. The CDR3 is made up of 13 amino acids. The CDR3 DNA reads TGTGCCAGCAGCTTTAACTGGGGTGAGACCCAGTACTTC. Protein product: CASSFNWGETQYF.

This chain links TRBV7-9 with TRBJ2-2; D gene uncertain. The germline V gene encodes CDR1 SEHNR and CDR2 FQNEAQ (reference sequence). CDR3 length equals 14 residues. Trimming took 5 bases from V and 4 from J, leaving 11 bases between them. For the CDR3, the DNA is TGTGCCAGCAGCCTAGGCGGTGGCACCGGGGAGCTGTTTTTT. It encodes CASSLGGGTGELFF.

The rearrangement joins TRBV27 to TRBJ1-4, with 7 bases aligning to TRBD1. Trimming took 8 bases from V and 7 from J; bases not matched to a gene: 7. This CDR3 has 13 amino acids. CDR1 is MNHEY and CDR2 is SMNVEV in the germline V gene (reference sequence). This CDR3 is CASGRGPGEKLFF. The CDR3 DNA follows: TGTGCCAGCGGAAGGGGGCCGGGTGAAAAACTGTTTTTT. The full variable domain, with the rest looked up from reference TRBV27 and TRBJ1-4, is EAQVTQNPRYLITVTGKKLTVTCSQNMNHEYMSWYRQDPGLGLRQIYYSMNVEVTDKGDVPEGYKVSRKEKRNFPLILESPSPNQTSLYFCASGRGPGEKLFFGSGTQLSVL.

The CDR3 DNA follows: TGTGCCAGCAGCGGAGGGGGAGCTTTCAATCAGCCCCAGCATTTT. It is translated as CASSGGGAFNQPQHF. The chain uses TRBV9 and TRBJ1-5; D is possibly TRBD1 (6 bases). This CDR3 region has 15 residues. Germline CDR1 SGDLS, CDR2 YYNGEE. V was shortened by 3 bases and J by 3 bases, with 13 bases between the two germline ends.